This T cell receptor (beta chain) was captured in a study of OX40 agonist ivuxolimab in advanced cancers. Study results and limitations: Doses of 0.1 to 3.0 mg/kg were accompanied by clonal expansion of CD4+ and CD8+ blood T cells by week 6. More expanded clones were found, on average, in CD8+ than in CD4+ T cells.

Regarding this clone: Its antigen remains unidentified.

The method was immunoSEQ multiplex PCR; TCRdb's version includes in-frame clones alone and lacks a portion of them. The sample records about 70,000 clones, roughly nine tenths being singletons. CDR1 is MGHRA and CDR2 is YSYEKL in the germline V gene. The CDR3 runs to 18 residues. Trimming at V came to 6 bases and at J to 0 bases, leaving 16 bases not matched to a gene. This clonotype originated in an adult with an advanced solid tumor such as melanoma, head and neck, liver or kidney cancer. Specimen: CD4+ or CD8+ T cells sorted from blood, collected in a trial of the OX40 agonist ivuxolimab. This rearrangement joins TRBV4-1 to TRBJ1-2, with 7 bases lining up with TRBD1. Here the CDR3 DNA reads TGCGCCAGCAGACGGACGACAGGGTCAATCATAGCTAACTATGGCTACACCTTC. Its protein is CASRRTTGSIIANYGYTF.